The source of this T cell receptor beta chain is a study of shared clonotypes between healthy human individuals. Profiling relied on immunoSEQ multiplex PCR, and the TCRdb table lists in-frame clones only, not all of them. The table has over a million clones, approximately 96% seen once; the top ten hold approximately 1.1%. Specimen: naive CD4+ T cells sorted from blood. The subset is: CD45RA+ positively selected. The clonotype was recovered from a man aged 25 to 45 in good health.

The CDR3 DNA follows: TGTGCCAGCAGCCAGACAGGGGGACTCCCGAACACCGGGGAGCTGTTTTTT. It encodes CASSQTGGLPNTGELFF. The V call is TRBV7-9, the J call TRBJ2-2; 9 nucleotides match TRBD1. Germline CDR1 reads SEHNR; CDR2 reads FQNEAQ (reference sequence). V shed 5 bases, J shed 0 bases, and the junction held 7 bases outside the gene matches. The CDR3 consists of 17 residues.